These 17 T cell receptor beta chains originate from one sample sequenced in a study of early T cells in non-severe SARS-CoV-2 infection. TCRdb ran MiXCR on the 5' RACE reads and lists one entry per CDR3 protein. The sample lists around 80,000 distinct CDR3 sequences, 11% occurring once. Sequencing was performed on whole blood, taken at baseline. Every receptor here comes from an adult who was a healthcare worker with PCR-confirmed SARS-CoV-2 infection or an uninfected control (not recorded which).

This clonotype was counted only a few times. The chain couples TRBV7-2 to TRBJ2-1, with D hard to call. V dropped 2 bases and J dropped 2 bases, with 7 bases sitting between them. Per the germline V gene, CDR1 is SGHTA and CDR2 is FQGNSA. This CDR3 has 14 amino acids. CDR3 bases: TGTGCCAGCAGCTTATCCAGCGCCTACAATGAGCAGTTCTTC. It specifies CASSLSSAYNEQFF.

The chain uses TRBV20-1 and TRBJ2-3; TRBD1 might be the D (6 bases). V dropped 3 bases and J dropped 0 bases, with 10 bases sitting between them. Germline values: CDR1 DFQATT, CDR2 SNEGSKA (reference sequence). This CDR3 is 14 amino acids long. Here the CDR3 DNA reads TGCAGTGCTAGGAGCAGGGGCAGCACAGATACGCAGTATTTT. It translates to CSARSRGSTDTQYF.

This clonotype appeared a few times. This chain joins TRBV5-1 and TRBJ2-7, with 7 positions matching TRBD1. Germline trimming cut 0 bases from V and 4 bases from J; bases unmatched to any gene: 4. The CDR3 runs 14 residues. Germline CDR1 reads SGHRS; CDR2 reads YFSETQ. The CDR3 reads CASSLGQGGYEQYF. CDR3 sequence (DNA): TGCGCCAGCAGCTTGGGACAGGGTGGGTACGAGCAGTACTTC. Together with reference TRBV5-1 and TRBJ2-7, the CDR3 gives the full variable domain: KAGVTQTPRYLIKTRGQQVTLSCSPISGHRSVSWYQQTPGQGLQFLFEYFSETQRNKGNFPGRFSGRQFSNSRSEMNVSTLELGDSALYLCASSLGQGGYEQYFGPGTRLTVT.

The CDR3 DNA is TGCAGCGTGACCCACAGTTTCGACGAGCAGTACTTC. Translated, it gives CSVTHSFDEQYF. V usage is TRBV29-1 and J usage is TRBJ2-7; D is ambiguous. The germline V and J ends were trimmed by 6 bases and 5 bases, with 14 bases remaining between them. In germline, CDR1 is SQVTM, CDR2 ANQGSEA. CDR3 size: 12 residues.

The sample holds many counts of this clonotype. CDR3 in DNA: TGTGCCAGTAGTATTGGGGGGTCCGACTACAATGAGCAGTTCTTC. Translation: CASSIGGSDYNEQFF. The chain employs TRBV19 and TRBJ2-1, with a weak D call TRBD2 (6 bases). This CDR3 spans 15 amino acids. Trimming took off 3 bases at V and 3 bases at J, with 12 bases between the two ends. Germline V CDR1 and CDR2: LNHDA, SQIVND (reference sequence).

The V gene is TRBV20-1, the J gene TRBJ1-3; perhaps TRBD1 as D (6 bases). Trimming took off 6 bases at V and 5 bases at J, with 14 bases between the two ends. CDR1 is DFQATT and CDR2 is SNEGSKA in the germline V gene (reference sequence). The CDR3 is 13 residues long. CDR3 DNA: TGCAGTGCCCGGGAGGGGGGGCGAAACACCATATATTTT. Translated: CSAREGGRNTIYF.

This clonotype was recorded a few times. The chain uses TRBV4-1 and TRBJ2-3; 7 bases map to TRBD2. The CDR3 length is 15 residues. Unmatched junction bases numbered 5, after V lost 1 base and J lost 4 bases. Germline CDR1 and CDR2: MGHRA and YSYEKL. CDR3 bases: TGCGCCAGCAGCCAAGGGAGCGGGGCCCCAGATACGCAGTATTTT. This gives the protein CASSQGSGAPDTQYF.

At least ten counts were recorded for this clonotype. This chain connects TRBV2 to TRBJ2-1; TRBD2 matches 9 bases. CDR1 SNHLY and CDR2 FYNNEI come from the germline V gene. V gave up 8 bases and J gave up 2 bases; unmatched junction bases: 10. This CDR3 has 16 amino acids. The CDR3 loop reads CASSRGGGGAYNEQFF. CDR3 nucleotides: TGTGCCAGCTCCCGGGGCGGCGGGGGGGCCTACAATGAGCAGTTCTTC.

The chain couples TRBV5-1 to TRBJ1-1; D gene ambiguous. Per the germline V gene, CDR1 is SGHRS and CDR2 is YFSETQ. The CDR3 is 14 amino acids. Trimming cost V 0 bases and J 5 bases, with 11 bases left between them. The CDR3 DNA sequence: TGCGCCAGCAGCTTGGGCGACTTAGAAACTGAAGCTTTCTTT. Translation: CASSLGDLETEAFF.

This clonotype was seen at least ten times. This chain connects TRBV28 to TRBJ2-1, with 9 bases identical to TRBD2. Germline loops: CDR1 MDHEN, CDR2 SYDVKM. This CDR3 region has 13 residues. The V gene end was trimmed by 8 bases and the J gene end by 6 bases; junction bases not matched to a gene: 5. The CDR3 DNA follows: TGTGCCAGCGCGGGGGGGCCGTTCAATGAGCAGTTCTTC. Translating it yields CASAGGPFNEQFF.

The J gene is TRBJ2-5, the V gene TRBV29-1; D is possibly TRBD1 (6 bases). The CDR3 runs to 11 residues. Germline V lookup: CDR1 SQVTM, CDR2 ANQGSEA. V lost 6 bases and J lost 5, with 10 bases in between. CDR3 sequence: CSVRTVETQYF. CDR3 bases: TGCAGCGTGAGGACAGTGGAGACCCAGTACTTC.

In DNA form, the CDR3 reads TGTGCCAGCAGTCCCGGACAGGAGGCCACCGGGGAGCTGTTTTTT. This codes for CASSPGQEATGELFF. This chain uses TRBV6-6 with TRBJ2-2; 7 positions match TRBD1. CDR1 is MNHNY and CDR2 is SVGAGI in the germline V gene (reference sequence). This CDR3 is built from 15 residues. The junction had 7 bases not matched to a gene; V was cut back by 5 bases and J by 4 bases.

The rearrangement uses TRBV2 and TRBJ1-4; no clear D gene. Between the trimmed V and J ends, which lost 2 bases and 7 bases, there was a span of 8 bases. The CDR3 covers 13 residues. Germline-derived CDR1 and CDR2 are SNHLY and FYNNEI. CDR3 bases: TGTGCCAGCAGTGAATTCAGAAGTGAAAAACTGTTTTTT. As protein: CASSEFRSEKLFF.

This clonotype was found a few times. The chain has TRBV18 and TRBJ1-5, with 7 bases that match TRBD1. The trim removed 1 base at V and 7 bases at J, leaving 4 bases unmatched. Looked up from germline, CDR1 is KGHSH and CDR2 is LQKENI. The CDR3 length is 14 residues. The CDR3 loop reads CASSPQEGGQPQHF. The CDR3, as DNA: TGTGCCAGCTCACCACAAGAAGGGGGCCAGCCCCAGCATTTT.

The genes are TRBV19 and TRBJ2-7, with 12 positions matching TRBD2. The CDR3 is made up of 16 amino acids. Germline loops: CDR1 LNHDA, CDR2 SQIVND (reference sequence). V was clipped by 2 bases and J by 2 bases; unmatched bases: 4. Here the CDR3 DNA reads TGTGCCAGTAGTATAAGGACTAGCGGGACTGCCTACGAGCAGTACTTC. This sequence encodes CASSIRTSGTAYEQYF.

This clonotype was found many times. The chain carries TRBV7-9 and TRBJ1-4; TRBD1 aligns across 7 bases. Germline V gives CDR1 SEHNR, CDR2 FQNEAQ (reference sequence). This CDR3 spans 17 amino acids. J was trimmed by 8 bases and V by 2 bases; bases with no gene match: 14. The CDR3 DNA follows: TGTGCCAGCAGCTTACCTTTCCTCAGGGGGATCGGAGAAAAACTGTTTTTT. Translation gives CASSLPFLRGIGEKLFF.

CDR3 DNA: TGTGCCAGCAGTTTATCAGGGTTCGTAGAGACCCAGTACTTC. It is translated as CASSLSGFVETQYF. This chain links TRBV28 with TRBJ2-5; D possibly corresponds to TRBD1 (5 bases). CDR3 length: 14 residues. V shed 1 base and J shed 4 bases, with 10 bases lying between them. Per germline, CDR1 MDHEN and CDR2 SYDVKM.